This T cell receptor (beta chain) was found in a study of graft-versus-host responses after intestinal transplantation. At the level of the study: Multivisceral, liver-intestinal, or isolated intestinal grafts were transplanted into recipients. Tacrolimus plus steroids were given to all recipients for approximately 3 years, preceded by anti-thymocyte globulin induction. Broader study findings: Ileal or blood samples showed some GvH clones first, and such clones were also found in recipient marrow. Allograft graft-versus-host to host-versus-graft clonal ratios ran high in patients with graft-donor T cell macrochimerism.

The CDR3 sequence is 21 residues long. From germline, CDR1 is SGHTA and CDR2 FQGNSA. V was pared by 0 bases and J by 0 bases, with 10 bases of the junction left unmatched. In the case of this clone: The antigen is unknown.

TCRdb keeps only in-frame clones here, not all; method: immunoSEQ multiplex PCR. The sample consists of about 120,000 clones, 90% to 95% of them appearing once. This sample comprised unstimulated CD4+ T cells sorted from spleen or lymph node cells, obtained before intestinal transplant. This sequence originates from a human donor who received an intestinal transplant. V gene TRBV7-2 combines with J gene TRBJ2-1; 14 positions match TRBD2. Here the CDR3 reads CASSLAAGLAGVSRSYNEQFF. In DNA, the CDR3 is TGTGCCAGCAGCTTAGCAGCGGGACTAGCGGGAGTGTCCCGCTCCTACAATGAGCAGTTCTTC.